The 23 T cell receptor beta chains below all came from one sample that was sequenced in a study of blood T cell repertoires in COVID-19. The repertoire was sequenced with immunoSEQ multiplex PCR; TCRdb's copy has only in-frame clones and lacks some. The sample records under 300,000 clones, 65% to 90% being singletons. Sequenced: peripheral blood. The receptor set was obtained from a human donor in a cohort sampled during active COVID-19.

This clone was detected only once. This chain uses TRBV7-2 with TRBJ1-5; 7 bases are a match to TRBD1. The CDR3 is 13 amino acids. V dropped 3 bases and J dropped 6; count of bases not matched to a gene: 2. Germline CDR1 is SGHTA and CDR2 is FQGNSA. The DNA of the CDR3 is TGTGCCAGCAGCTTGGACAGGAGTCAGCCCCAGCATTTT. Residues: CASSLDRSQPQHF. Drawing the rest from reference TRBV7-2 and TRBJ1-5, the complete variable domain is GAGVSQSPSNKVTEKGKDVELRCDPISGHTALYWYRQSLGQGLEFLIYFQGNSAPDKSGLPSDRFSAERTGGSVSTLTIQRTQQEDSAVYLCASSLDRSQPQHFGDGTRLSIL.

The DNA of the CDR3 is TGTGCCAGCAGCAATAGCGGGGGCCAAGAGACCCAGTACTTC. As protein: CASSNSGGQETQYF. This chain joins TRBV13 and TRBJ2-5, with 9 positions matching TRBD2. Germline CDR1 and CDR2: PRHDT and FYEKMQ (reference sequence). Unmatched junction bases numbered 2, after V lost 5 bases and J lost 1 base. CDR3 size: 14 residues.

This chain links TRBV7-9 with TRBJ1-1; D not certain. V shed 5 bases and J shed 4 bases, with 11 bases lying between them. Looked up from germline, CDR1 is SEHNR and CDR2 is FQNEAQ (reference sequence). The CDR3 is made up of 13 amino acids. DNA of the CDR3: TGTGCCAGCAGCCAAAAAGCGAGCACTGAAGCTTTCTTT. It encodes CASSQKASTEAFF.

The V gene is TRBV28, the J gene TRBJ2-7, with 11 bases that match TRBD2. Germline assignment: CDR1 MDHEN and CDR2 SYDVKM. The CDR3 consists of 17 residues. The ends lost 2 bases at V and 2 bases at J; junction bases unmatched: 8. The CDR3 sequence: CASSLVLAGGRAYEQYF. The CDR3 coding sequence is TGTGCCAGCAGTTTAGTCCTAGCGGGAGGTCGGGCCTACGAGCAGTACTTC. Combining the CDR3 with reference TRBV28 and TRBJ2-7 gives the whole variable domain DVKVTQSSRYLVKRTGEKVFLECVQDMDHENMFWYRQDPGLGLRLIYFSYDVKMKEKGDIPEGYSVSREKKERFSLILESASTNQTSMYLCASSLVLAGGRAYEQYFGPGTRLTVT.

V and J are TRBV18 and TRBJ2-5, with 10 bases that match TRBD2. The germline CDR1 and CDR2 sequences are KGHSH and LQKENI. With V trimmed by 3 bases and J by 4 bases, 2 bases remained unmatched. This CDR3 contains 14 residues. In nucleotides, the CDR3 is TGTGCCAGCTCACCCGGACTAGCGGCAGAGACCCAGTACTTC. The encoded protein is CASSPGLAAETQYF.

Regarding this clone: Distinct nucleotide sequences in the sample also encode this CDR3. This chain joins TRBV5-1 and TRBJ1-4; D is uncertain. This CDR3 has 12 amino acids. Germline loops: CDR1 SGHRS, CDR2 YFSETQ. V was clipped by 2 bases and J by 5 bases, with 4 bases between them. The CDR3 DNA reads TGCGCCAGCAGCTTTCAAAATGAAAAACTGTTTTTT. Protein: CASSFQNEKLFF. The whole variable domain, filled in from reference TRBV5-1 and TRBJ1-4, reads KAGVTQTPRYLIKTRGQQVTLSCSPISGHRSVSWYQQTPGQGLQFLFEYFSETQRNKGNFPGRFSGRQFSNSRSEMNVSTLELGDSALYLCASSFQNEKLFFGSGTQLSVL.

There are a few counts of this clone. V is TRBV11-2 and J is TRBJ1-1; D perhaps matches TRBD1 (5 bases). Germline CDR1 and CDR2: SGHAT and FQNNGV. The CDR3 runs 13 residues. V was trimmed by 5 bases and J by 5 bases, leaving 12 bases between them. The CDR3 nucleotides read TGTGCCAGCAGCCTTCGACAGATTACTGAAGCTTTCTTT. Encoded protein: CASSLRQITEAFF.

The chain employs TRBV6-5 and TRBJ2-1, with TRBD2 identical over 8 bases. Germline CDR1 reads MNHEY; CDR2 reads SVGAGI. With 9 bases clipped from V and 13 bases from J, the junction kept 11 bases outside the gene matches. The CDR3 runs to 12 residues. The CDR3 is CASSYAGGGQFF. The CDR3 DNA sequence: TGTGCCAGTTCTTACGCGGGAGGTGGCCAGTTCTTC.

The CDR3 reads CASSKGSRGISGANVLTF. In DNA form, the CDR3 reads TGTGCCAGCAGCAAAGGGTCCAGGGGGATCTCTGGGGCCAACGTCCTGACTTTC. V gene TRBV21-1 combines with J gene TRBJ2-6; TRBD1, the D gene given by the table, was not confirmed from the DNA. TRBV21-1 corresponds to a pseudogene. The length of the CDR3 is 18 residues.

The chain employs TRBV6-6 and TRBJ2-1; 8 bases line up with TRBD2. The CDR3 length is 14 residues. From germline, CDR1 is MNHNY and CDR2 SVGAGI (reference sequence). Losses at the gene ends were 7 bases for V and 7 bases for J; bases not matched to a gene: 9. This CDR3 reads CASTISGRGNEQFF. The CDR3 nucleotides read TGTGCCAGCACCATAAGCGGGAGAGGAAATGAGCAGTTCTTC.

V is TRBV2 and J is TRBJ1-6; 7 bases fit TRBD1. CDR3 length: 14 residues. With 6 bases clipped from V and 10 bases from J, the junction kept 9 bases outside the gene matches. Germline CDR1 and CDR2: SNHLY and FYNNEI. This CDR3 reads CASRDTGVRSPLHF. CDR3 DNA: TGTGCCAGCAGGGATACAGGGGTTAGATCACCCCTCCACTTT.

This chain uses TRBV28 with TRBJ1-2, with D possibly being TRBD1 (6 bases). CDR1 is MDHEN, CDR2 SYDVKM, per germline. The V gene lost 5 bases and the J gene lost 5 bases, with 15 bases spanning the gap. The CDR3 spans 14 residues. CDR3 in amino acids: CASSTYGTLYGYTF. DNA for the CDR3: TGTGCCAGCAGTACCTACGGGACACTATATGGCTACACCTTC.

This clone turned up a few times. This chain connects TRBV2 to TRBJ1-5; 8 bases line up with TRBD1. V was pared by 6 bases and J by 1 base, with 5 bases of the junction left unmatched. CDR3 length equals 15 residues. Germline V gene sequence: CDR1 SNHLY, CDR2 FYNNEI. Here the CDR3 reads CASRGGQVSNQPQHF. CDR3 nucleotides: TGTGCCAGCAGGGGGGGACAGGTGAGCAATCAGCCCCAGCATTTT.

The V gene is TRBV5-4, the J gene TRBJ2-6; D is possibly TRBD1 (5 bases). Trimming took 6 bases from V and 2 from J, leaving 18 bases between them. The CDR3 sequence is 17 residues long. Germline V gene data show CDR1 as SGHNT and CDR2 as YYREEE (reference sequence). The CDR3 DNA reads TGTGCCAGCACCCGGACATCCCAAGCAACTGGGGCCAACGTCCTGACTTTC. Its protein product is CASTRTSQATGANVLTF.

The J gene is TRBJ2-7, the V gene TRBV6-2 or TRBV6-3, with a tentative D call TRBD2 (5 bases). The CDR3 length is 13 residues. The V end was cut by 3 bases, the J end by 6 bases, with 12 bases between. Germline V CDR1 and CDR2: MNHEY, SVGEGT. CDR3 region: CASSYILRGEQYF. The CDR3 DNA reads TGTGCCAGCAGTTATATACTTCGGGGCGAGCAGTACTTC.

The J gene is TRBJ1-1, the V gene TRBV19; possible D gene TRBD1, 6 bases. This CDR3 comprises 14 residues. Germline V lookup: CDR1 LNHDA, CDR2 SQIVND (reference sequence). V lost 6 bases to trimming and J lost 0 bases, with 11 bases between them. In DNA form, the CDR3 reads TGTGCCAGTAGACCGGGACAATTGAACACTGAAGCTTTCTTT. This sequence encodes CASRPGQLNTEAFF. Supplemented by reference TRBV19 and TRBJ1-1, the full variable domain reads DGGITQSPKYLFRKEGQNVTLSCEQNLNHDAMYWYRQDPGQGLRLIYYSQIVNDFQKGDIAEGYSVSREKKESFPLTVTSAQKNPTAFYLCASRPGQLNTEAFFGQGTRLTVV.

The rearrangement links TRBV27 to TRBJ2-3; tentatively, D is TRBD2 (5 bases). Germline lookup yields CDR1 MNHEY and CDR2 SMNVEV (reference sequence). The CDR3 is 13 residues long. V lost 7 bases, J lost 2 bases, and 10 bases lay in between. The CDR3 DNA reads TGTGCCAGCATCGGAGGCTACACAGATACGCAGTATTTT. It codes for CASIGGYTDTQYF.

The chain links TRBV12-3 or TRBV12-4 to TRBJ2-1, with D uncertain. V was trimmed by 0 bases and J by 14 bases, leaving 14 bases between them. The CDR3 has 13 residues. The CDR3 DNA follows: TGTGCCAGCAGTTTAGCGTCGCCAGGTACGGAGTTCTTC. It translates to CASSLASPGTEFF.

This chain uses TRBV5-1 with TRBJ1-1; 9 bases fit TRBD1. Germline V gives CDR1 SGHRS, CDR2 YFSETQ. The CDR3 contains 15 residues. J gave up 5 bases and V 3 bases, and 8 bases lay outside the gene matches. CDR3 amino acids: CASSSTYRGRTEAFF. The CDR3 DNA reads as TGCGCCAGCAGCTCAACTTACAGGGGGCGTACTGAAGCTTTCTTT.

In this sample, this clone turned up once. The chain recombines TRBV28 with TRBJ1-2; 8 positions agree with TRBD1. The germline gives CDR1 MDHEN, CDR2 SYDVKM. V lost 1 base to trimming and J lost 8 bases; unmatched junction nucleotides: 6. The CDR3 covers 14 residues. The CDR3 nucleotides are TGTGCCAGCAGTTTATCCGGGACAGGAATGGGCTACACCTTC. It codes for CASSLSGTGMGYTF.

The V gene is TRBV5-1, the J gene TRBJ1-4; D is ambiguous. CDR1 SGHRS and CDR2 YFSETQ come from the germline V gene. The CDR3 consists of 16 residues. Trimming took 1 base from V and 3 from J, leaving 13 bases between them. The CDR3 nucleotides read TGCGCCAGCAGCTTGCACTTAACAGTGGCTAATGAAAAACTGTTTTTT. Protein product: CASSLHLTVANEKLFF.

This clone has a single count. The V gene is TRBV7-9, the J gene TRBJ2-3, with D possibly matching TRBD2 (5 bases). The CDR3 has 15 residues. Trimming left V 2 bases short and J 8 bases short, with 17 bases between. Germline V gives CDR1 SEHNR, CDR2 FQNEAQ (reference sequence). CDR3 in DNA: TGTGCCAGCAGCTTATCAAGCGGAAGGAGCCTTACGCAGTATTTT. Amino acids: CASSLSSGRSLTQYF.

V and J are TRBV5-1 and TRBJ2-5; 8 bases agree with TRBD2. The trim removed 3 bases at V and 5 bases at J, leaving 15 bases unmatched. Germline CDR1 reads SGHRS; CDR2 reads YFSETQ. The CDR3 is 17 residues long. The CDR3 loop is CASSYAGGAGAGETQYF. CDR3 nucleotides: TGCGCCAGCAGCTACGCGGGGGGAGCGGGAGCGGGGGAGACCCAGTACTTC.